This T cell receptor beta chain came from a study of response to subunit inactivated influenza vaccine. Study-wide results and caveats: Seasonal influenza vaccination, on each occasion, was suggested by the authors to recruit few new T cells.

The CDR3 is made up of 18 amino acids. The V segment lost 0 bases and the J segment 6 bases; nucleotides outside the gene matches: 12. Looked up from germline, CDR1 is DFQATT and CDR2 is SNEGSKA (reference sequence). Via MiXCR, TCRdb re-called the RT-PCR reads, giving one row per CDR3 protein. Of fewer than 600,000 distinct CDR3 sequences in the sample, more than 7% are singletons; the top ten hold about 12%. On this clonotype: Its target is not known.

This clonotype was sampled from a man aged 45-69 years who received an inactivated influenza vaccine. This chain connects TRBV20-1 to TRBJ2-3, with TRBD2 matching over 13 bases. The input for sequencing was PBMCs from blood, taken around 25 months after vaccination. The CDR3 here is CSARDYRLAGGTSDTQYF. Here the CDR3 DNA reads TGCAGTGCTAGAGATTATAGACTAGCGGGAGGAACATCTGATACGCAGTATTTT.